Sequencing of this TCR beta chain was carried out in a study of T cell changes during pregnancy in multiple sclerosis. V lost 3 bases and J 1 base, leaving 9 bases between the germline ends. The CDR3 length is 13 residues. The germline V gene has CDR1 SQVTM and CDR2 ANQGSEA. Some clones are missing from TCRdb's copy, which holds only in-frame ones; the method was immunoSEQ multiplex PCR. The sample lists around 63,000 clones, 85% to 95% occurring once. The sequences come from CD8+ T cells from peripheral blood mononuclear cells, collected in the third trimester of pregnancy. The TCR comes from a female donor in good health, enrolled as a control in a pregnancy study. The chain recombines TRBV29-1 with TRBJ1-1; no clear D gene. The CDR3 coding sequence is TGCAGCGTTGAGGGGAGGACGAACACTGAAGCTTTCTTT. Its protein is CSVEGRTNTEAFF.